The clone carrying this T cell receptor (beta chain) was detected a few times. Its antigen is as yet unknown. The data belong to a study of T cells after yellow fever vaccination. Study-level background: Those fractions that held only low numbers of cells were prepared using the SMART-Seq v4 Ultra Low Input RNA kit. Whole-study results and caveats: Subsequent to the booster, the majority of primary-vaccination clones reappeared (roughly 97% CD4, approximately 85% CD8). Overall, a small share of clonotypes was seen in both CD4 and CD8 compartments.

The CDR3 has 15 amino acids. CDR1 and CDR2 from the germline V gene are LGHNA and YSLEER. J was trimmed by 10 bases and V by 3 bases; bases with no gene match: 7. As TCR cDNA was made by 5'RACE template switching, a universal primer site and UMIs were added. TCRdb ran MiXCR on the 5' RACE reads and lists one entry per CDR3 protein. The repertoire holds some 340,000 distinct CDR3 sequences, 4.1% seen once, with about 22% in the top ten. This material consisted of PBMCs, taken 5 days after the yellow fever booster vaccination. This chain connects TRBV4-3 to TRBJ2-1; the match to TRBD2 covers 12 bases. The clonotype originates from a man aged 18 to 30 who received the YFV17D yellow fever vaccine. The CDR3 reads CASSQKRLAGVEQFF. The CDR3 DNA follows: TGCGCCAGCAGCCAGAAAAGACTAGCGGGGGTAGAGCAGTTCTTC.